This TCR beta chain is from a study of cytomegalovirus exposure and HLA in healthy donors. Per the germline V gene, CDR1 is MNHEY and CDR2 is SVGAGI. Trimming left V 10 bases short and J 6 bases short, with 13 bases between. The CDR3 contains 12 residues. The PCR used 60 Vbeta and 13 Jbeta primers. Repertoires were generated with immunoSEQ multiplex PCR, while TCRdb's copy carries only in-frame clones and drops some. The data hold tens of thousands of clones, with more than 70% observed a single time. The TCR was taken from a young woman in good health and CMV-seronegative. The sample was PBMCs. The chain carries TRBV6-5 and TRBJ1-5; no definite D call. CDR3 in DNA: TGTGCCACCTCGGGATTAGGTCAGCCCCAGCATTTT. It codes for CATSGLGQPQHF.